This entry is about one T cell receptor beta chain. This clone was counted only a few times. Its antigen has not been determined. Per-nucleotide qualities are absent, and no much larger clonotype sits a single base away. These data come from a study of vaccination effects on CD4 cells after COVID-19 (dated by TCRdb to 2021 to 2024). Notes on the research overall: Each participant received two doses of an mRNA SARS-CoV-2 vaccine, either BNT162b2 or mRNA-1273. In both COVID-19 convalescent patients and infection-naive vaccine recipients, the study compared SARS-CoV-2 spike-specific CD4+ TCR repertoires from before mRNA vaccination with those from after it. A total of some eleven COVID-19 convalescent patients and 4 SARS-CoV-2-naive healthy vaccine recipients were included in the full study. Cultures from other donors in the study were sequenced using the Oncomine TCR Beta short-read assay on an Illumina iSeq 100. The study at large found these results: Marked clonal contraction was observed in both infection-induced and vaccine-induced clones at late post-vaccination timepoints, consistent with waning T cell responses. The study was limited by a small number of convalescent patients, and early post-infection timepoints were lacking. Among healthy vaccine recipients, nearly all vaccine-induced clones were SARS-CoV-2 mono-reactive, and only 1 of 255 was cross-reactive with common cold coronaviruses.

The library was prepared using the immunoSEQ multiplex PCR assay. DNA from the CD4+ T cells that had been cultured and isolated underwent TCR beta CDR3 sequencing. Concerning the study's data processing: Non-productive TCR sequences were removed, reads were trimmed to the CDR3 region, and CDR3s of at least 7 amino acids were retained. The MANAFEST web app was used to identify antigen-specific clonotypes by comparing expansion in peptide wells with expansion in reference cultures. To be called positive, a clone needed expansion at FDR<0.05 compared with the reference and with all other wells, an odds ratio greater than 5, and a frequency greater than 0.1% in two replicate wells. A clonotype was defined as cross-reactive if the clonotype was significantly expanded both in SARS-CoV-2 spike wells and in at least one common cold coronavirus spike condition. Levenshtein distance calculated with the stringdist R package was used to assess CDR3 similarity, and unrooted trees were constructed with ape in R 3.6.1. Drawn from immuneACCESS, this table holds only the in-frame rearrangements with V and J called that TCRdb kept. Clones are partly lost; checked studies trace under half to an unresolved V gene and leave the rest unexplained. That table is the source of V, J and clone size, and D and trimming were worked out from the DNA. This sample gives tens of thousands of clones in total; roughly two thirds of them show up just once. 20% to 25% of the sample is taken by the ten largest.

To identify antigen-specific CD4+ T cell clonotypes by their expansion, the ViraFEST assay first stimulated PBMC with viral peptide pools and then applied TCR sequencing. After more than nine days of culture, CD4+ T cells were isolated with the EasySep CD4+ T cell isolation kit. The absence of prior SARS-CoV-2 infection in healthy vaccine recipients was confirmed by negative nucleocapsid antibodies before and after vaccination. About 2 million PBMC per well were cultured in IMDM with around 5.3% human AB serum, roughly 10 IU/ml IL-2 and gentamicin, plus 10 ug/ml peptides. On days 3 and 7, half of the culture medium was replaced with fresh IL-2-containing medium. Unless noted otherwise, every peptide stimulation condition was grown in triplicate wells. PBMC were separated from whole blood using Ficoll-Paque Plus gradient centrifugation and were then either cryopreserved at -140C or used fresh. The overlapping peptide pools covered the spike proteins of SARS-CoV-2 as well as those of the common cold coronaviruses HCoV-NL63, HCoV-OC43 and HCoV-229E. Genomic DNA was extracted from cultured CD4+ T cells with the QIAamp micro DNA kit.

The sample was CD4+ T cells from PBMCs cultured with SARS-CoV-2 spike peptides, taken before COVID-19 vaccination. The meaning of the sample's cell subset or site label: SARS-CoV-2 spike overlapping peptide pool stimulation. The TCR comes from a human donor who received a COVID-19 vaccine.

The encoded CDR3 is CASKAKGGRVEKLFF. The base sequence is TGTGCCAGCAAGGCCAAAGGGGGAAGGGTTGAAAAACTGTTTTTT. The V and J segments used are TRBV27 and TRBJ1-4; D gene: possibly TRBD1, on 6 matching bases. Cut back by 7 bases and 7 bases, the V and J ends lie 19 bases apart. The germline V gene (reference sequence) provides CDR1 MNHEY and CDR2 SMNVEV. CDR3 length: 15 amino acids, cysteine to phenylalanine. Only the CDR3 part of the read is kept: 45 bases, read in frame from the first base.